Here is one TCR beta chain with its context. The antigen remains undetermined. Production of TCR cDNA was by 5'RACE template switching, which also added a universal primer site and UMIs. From the 5' RACE reads, TCRdb called clonotypes with MiXCR, one entry per CDR3 protein. The profile shows just over 250,000 distinct CDR3 sequences, roughly 5% of them singletons. Unmatched junction bases numbered 2, after V lost 3 bases and J lost 7 bases. The CDR3 runs 14 residues. Germline assignment: CDR1 SGDLS and CDR2 YYNGEE. These data belong to a study of T cells after yellow fever vaccination. Notes on the study in general: On re-exposure, the response was weaker but peaked faster, at day 5 versus 15. Re-detected after boosting: most primary clones, 96% of CD4 and 75% to 90% of CD8.

The rearrangement uses TRBV9 and TRBJ1-6, with 9 bases that match TRBD1. This clonotype was obtained from a young man who received the YFV17D yellow fever vaccine. The material sequenced was CD4+ T cells sorted from PBMCs, taken on the day of the yellow fever booster vaccination. CDR3 nucleotide sequence: TGTGCCAGCAGCGACGGGACAGGGAATTCACCCCTCCACTTT. Protein: CASSDGTGNSPLHF.